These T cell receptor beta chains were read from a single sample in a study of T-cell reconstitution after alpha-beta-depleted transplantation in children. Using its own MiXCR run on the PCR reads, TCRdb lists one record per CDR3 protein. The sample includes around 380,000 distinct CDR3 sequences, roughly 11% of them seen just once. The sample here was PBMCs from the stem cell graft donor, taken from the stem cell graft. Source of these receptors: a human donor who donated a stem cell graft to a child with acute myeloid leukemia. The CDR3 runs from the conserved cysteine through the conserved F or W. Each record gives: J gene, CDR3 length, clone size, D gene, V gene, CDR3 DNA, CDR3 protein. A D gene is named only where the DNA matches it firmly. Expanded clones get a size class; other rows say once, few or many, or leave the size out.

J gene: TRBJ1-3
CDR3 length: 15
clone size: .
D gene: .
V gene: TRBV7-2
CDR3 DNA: TGTGCCAGCAGCTTATTACAGGGACCTGGAAACACCATATATTTT
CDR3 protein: CASSLLQGPGNTIYF

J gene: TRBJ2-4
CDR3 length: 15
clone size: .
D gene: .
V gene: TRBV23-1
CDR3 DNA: TGCGCCAGCAGTCAATCTGTCAGCACCAAAAACATTCAGTACTTC
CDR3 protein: CASSQSVSTKNIQYF

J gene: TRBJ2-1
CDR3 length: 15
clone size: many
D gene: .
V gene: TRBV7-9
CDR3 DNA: TGTGCCAGCAGCTCACCAACAGGGCGTTTCAATGAGCAGTTCTTC
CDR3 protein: CASSSPTGRFNEQFF

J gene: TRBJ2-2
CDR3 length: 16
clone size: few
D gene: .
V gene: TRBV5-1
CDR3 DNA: TGCGCCAGCATGGAAGGTCTTCTCTTGAACACCGGGGAGCTGTTTTTT
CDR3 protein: CASMEGLLLNTGELFF

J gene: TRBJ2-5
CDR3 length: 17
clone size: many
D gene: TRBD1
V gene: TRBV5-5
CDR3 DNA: TGTGCCAGCAGCTTGGCCATCGGGACAGGGGGCAGGGAGACCCAGTACTTC
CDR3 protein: CASSLAIGTGGRETQYF

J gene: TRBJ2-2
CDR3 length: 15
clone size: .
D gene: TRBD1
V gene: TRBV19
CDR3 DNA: TGTGCCAGTAGTCCCGGGACAGGGGTCGCCGGGGAGCTGTTTTTT
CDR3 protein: CASSPGTGVAGELFF

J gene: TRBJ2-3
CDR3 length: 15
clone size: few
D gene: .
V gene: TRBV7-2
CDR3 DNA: TGTGCCAGCAGCTTCTATAGCGCCCCCACAGATACGCAGTATTTT
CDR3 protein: CASSFYSAPTDTQYF

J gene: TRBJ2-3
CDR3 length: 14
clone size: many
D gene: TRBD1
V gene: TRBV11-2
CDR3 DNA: TGTGCCAGCAGCTCAGGACAGGGTCACGGTACGCAGTATTTT
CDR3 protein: CASSSGQGHGTQYF

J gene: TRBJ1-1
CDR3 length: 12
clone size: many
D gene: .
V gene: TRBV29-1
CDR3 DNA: TGCAGCGTGCCGGGAGCGAACACTGAAGCTTTCTTT
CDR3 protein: CSVPGANTEAFF

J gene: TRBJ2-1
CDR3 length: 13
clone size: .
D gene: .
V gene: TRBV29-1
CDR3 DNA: TGCAGCGTATCTAGATTCCCCTACAATGAGCAGTTCTTC
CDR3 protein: CSVSRFPYNEQFF